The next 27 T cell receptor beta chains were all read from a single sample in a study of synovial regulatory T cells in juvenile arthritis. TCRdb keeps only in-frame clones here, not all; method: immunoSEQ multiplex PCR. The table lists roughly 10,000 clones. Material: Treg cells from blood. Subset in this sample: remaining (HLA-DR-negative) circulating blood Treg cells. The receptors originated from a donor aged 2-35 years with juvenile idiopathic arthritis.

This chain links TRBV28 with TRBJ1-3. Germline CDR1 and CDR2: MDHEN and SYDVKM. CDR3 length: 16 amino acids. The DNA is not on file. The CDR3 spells CASSPPSRSSGNTIYF.

CDR3 loop: CASRGTGVYEQYF. This chain uses TRBV2 with TRBJ2-7; the TCRdb D gene call, TRBD1, has no DNA to confirm it. CDR1 is SNHLY, CDR2 FYNNEI, per germline. This CDR3 has 13 amino acids. The DNA sequence is not available.

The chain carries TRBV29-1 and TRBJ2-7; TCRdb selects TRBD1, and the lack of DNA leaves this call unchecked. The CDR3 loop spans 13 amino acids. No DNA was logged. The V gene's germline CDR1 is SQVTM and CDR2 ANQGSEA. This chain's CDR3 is CSVWGTAYYEQYF.

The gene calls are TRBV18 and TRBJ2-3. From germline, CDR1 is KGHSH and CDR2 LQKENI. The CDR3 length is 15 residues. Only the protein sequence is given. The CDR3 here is CASSPKGQYTDTQYF.

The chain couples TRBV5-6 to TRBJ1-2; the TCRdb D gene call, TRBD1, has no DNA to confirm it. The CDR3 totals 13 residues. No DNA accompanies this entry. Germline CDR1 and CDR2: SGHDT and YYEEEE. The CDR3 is CASSLSPGRGYTF.

The CDR3 is CASSSSPDGEQYF. The chain recombines TRBV5-1 with TRBJ2-7. Per germline, CDR1 SGHRS and CDR2 YFSETQ. The CDR3 extends over 13 amino acids. The entry carries no DNA sequence.

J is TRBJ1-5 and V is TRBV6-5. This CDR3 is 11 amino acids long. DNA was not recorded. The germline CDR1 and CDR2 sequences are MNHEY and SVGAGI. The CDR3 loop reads CASREHQPQHF.

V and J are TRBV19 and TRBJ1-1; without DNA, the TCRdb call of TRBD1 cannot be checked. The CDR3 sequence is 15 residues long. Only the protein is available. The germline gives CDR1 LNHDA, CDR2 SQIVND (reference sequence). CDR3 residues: CASSPDRSWNTEAFF.

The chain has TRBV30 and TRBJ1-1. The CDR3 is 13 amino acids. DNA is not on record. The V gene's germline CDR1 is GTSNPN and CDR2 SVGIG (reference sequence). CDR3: CAWLLPRNTEAFF.

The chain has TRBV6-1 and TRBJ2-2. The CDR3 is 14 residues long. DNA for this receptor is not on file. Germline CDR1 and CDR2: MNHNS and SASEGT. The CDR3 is CAGSLTDRGGELFF.

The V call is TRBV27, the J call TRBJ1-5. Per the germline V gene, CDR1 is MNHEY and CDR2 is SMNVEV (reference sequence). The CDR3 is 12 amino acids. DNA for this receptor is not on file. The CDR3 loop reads CASRVGNQPQHF.

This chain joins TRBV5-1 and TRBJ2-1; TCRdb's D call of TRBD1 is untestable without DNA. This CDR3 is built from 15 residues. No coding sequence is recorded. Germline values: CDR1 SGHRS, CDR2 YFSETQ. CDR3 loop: CASSPTGWGYNEQFF.

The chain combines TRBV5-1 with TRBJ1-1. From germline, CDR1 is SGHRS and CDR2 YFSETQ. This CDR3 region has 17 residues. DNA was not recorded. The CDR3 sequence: CASSLVYEAVQNTEAFF.

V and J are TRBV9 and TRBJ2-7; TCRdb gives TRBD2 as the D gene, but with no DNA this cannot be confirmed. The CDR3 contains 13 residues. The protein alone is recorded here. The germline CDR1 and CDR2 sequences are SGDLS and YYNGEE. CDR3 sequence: CASSVEEGRGQYF.

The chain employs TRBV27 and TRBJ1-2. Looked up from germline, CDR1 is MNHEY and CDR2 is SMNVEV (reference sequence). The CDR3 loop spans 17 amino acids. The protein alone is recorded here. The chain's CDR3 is CASSLRRMVRGAEGYTF.

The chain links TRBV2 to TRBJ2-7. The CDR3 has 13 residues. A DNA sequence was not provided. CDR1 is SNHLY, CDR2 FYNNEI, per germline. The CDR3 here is CASSELGTDEQYF.

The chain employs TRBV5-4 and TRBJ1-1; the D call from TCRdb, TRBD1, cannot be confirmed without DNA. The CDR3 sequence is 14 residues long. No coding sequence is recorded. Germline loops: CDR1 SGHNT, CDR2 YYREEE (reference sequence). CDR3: CASSNRGLGTEAFF. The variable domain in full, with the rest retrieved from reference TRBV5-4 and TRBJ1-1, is ETGVTQSPTHLIKTRGQQVTLRCSSQSGHNTVSWYQQALGQGPQFIFQYYREEENGRGNFPPRFSGLQFPNYSSELNVNALELDDSALYLCASSNRGLGTEAFFGQGTRLTVV.

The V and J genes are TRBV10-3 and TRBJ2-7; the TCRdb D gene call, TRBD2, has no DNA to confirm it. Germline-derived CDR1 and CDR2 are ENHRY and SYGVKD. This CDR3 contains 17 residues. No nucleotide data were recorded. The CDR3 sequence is CAISALGTSGRTSEQYF.

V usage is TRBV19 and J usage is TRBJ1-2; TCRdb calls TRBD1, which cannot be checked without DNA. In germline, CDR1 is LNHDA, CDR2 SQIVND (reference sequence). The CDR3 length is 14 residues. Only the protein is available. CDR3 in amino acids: CASSIGHQNYGYTF.

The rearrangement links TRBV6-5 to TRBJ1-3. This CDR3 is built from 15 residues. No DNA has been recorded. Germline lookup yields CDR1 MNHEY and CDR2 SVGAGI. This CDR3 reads CASSYLAGGGNTIYF.

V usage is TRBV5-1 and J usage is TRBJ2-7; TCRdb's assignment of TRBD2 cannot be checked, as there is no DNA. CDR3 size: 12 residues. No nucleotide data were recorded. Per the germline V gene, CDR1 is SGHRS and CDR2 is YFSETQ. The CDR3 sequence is CASRLTYGEQYF.

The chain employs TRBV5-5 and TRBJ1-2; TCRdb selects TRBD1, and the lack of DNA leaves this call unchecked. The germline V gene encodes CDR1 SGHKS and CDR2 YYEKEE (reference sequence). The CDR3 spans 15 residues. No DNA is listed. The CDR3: CASSLVHRGLYGYTF.

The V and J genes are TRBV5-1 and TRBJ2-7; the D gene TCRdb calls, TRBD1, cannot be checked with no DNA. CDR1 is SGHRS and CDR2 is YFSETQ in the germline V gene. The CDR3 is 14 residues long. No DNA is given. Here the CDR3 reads CASSLQGHSYEQYF.

The CDR3 loop reads CASSPRRGATLAQHF. The chain employs TRBV19 and TRBJ1-5. Germline-derived CDR1 and CDR2 are LNHDA and SQIVND (reference sequence). The CDR3 consists of 15 residues. DNA is not on record.

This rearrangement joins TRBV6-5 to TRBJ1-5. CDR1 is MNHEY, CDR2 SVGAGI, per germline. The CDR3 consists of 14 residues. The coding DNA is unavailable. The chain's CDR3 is CASSYGVSTQPQHF.

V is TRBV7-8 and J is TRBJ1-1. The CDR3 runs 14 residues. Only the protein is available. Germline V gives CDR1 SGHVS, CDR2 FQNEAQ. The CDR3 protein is CASSETRDRREAFF.

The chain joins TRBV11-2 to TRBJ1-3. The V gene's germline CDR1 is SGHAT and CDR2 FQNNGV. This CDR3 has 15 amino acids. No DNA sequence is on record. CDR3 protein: CASTQTGVSGNTIYF.